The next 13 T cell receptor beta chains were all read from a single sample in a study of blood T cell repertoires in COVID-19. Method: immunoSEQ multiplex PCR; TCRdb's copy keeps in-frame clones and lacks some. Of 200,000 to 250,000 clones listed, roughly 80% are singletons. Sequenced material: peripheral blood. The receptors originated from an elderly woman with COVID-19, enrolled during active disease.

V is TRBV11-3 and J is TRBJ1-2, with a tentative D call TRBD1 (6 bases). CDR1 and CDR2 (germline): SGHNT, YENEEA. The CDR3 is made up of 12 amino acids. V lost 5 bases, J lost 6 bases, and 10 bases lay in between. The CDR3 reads CASSQQGDGYTF. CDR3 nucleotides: TGTGCCAGCAGCCAACAGGGAGATGGCTACACCTTC.

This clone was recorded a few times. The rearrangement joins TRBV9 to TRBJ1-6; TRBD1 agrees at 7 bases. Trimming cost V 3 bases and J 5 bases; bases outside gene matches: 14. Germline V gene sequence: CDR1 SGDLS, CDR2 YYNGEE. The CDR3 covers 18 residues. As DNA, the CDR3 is TGTGCCAGCAGCGCTAACCCGAAGGCAGGGGGACATAATTCACCCCTCCACTTT. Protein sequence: CASSANPKAGGHNSPLHF.

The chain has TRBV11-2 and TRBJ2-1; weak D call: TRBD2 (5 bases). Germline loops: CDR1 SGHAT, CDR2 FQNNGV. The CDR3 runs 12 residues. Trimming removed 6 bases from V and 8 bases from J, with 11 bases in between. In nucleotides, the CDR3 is TGTGCCAGCAGAGGTCTTAGCGATGAGCAGTTCTTC. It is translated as CASRGLSDEQFF.

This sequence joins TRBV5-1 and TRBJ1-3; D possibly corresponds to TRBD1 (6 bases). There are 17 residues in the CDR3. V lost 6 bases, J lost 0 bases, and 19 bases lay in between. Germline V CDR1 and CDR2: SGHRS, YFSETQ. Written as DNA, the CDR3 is TGCGCCAGCACCCAAGGGGGGGGACGCGGCTCTGGAAACACCATATATTTT. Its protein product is CASTQGGGRGSGNTIYF.

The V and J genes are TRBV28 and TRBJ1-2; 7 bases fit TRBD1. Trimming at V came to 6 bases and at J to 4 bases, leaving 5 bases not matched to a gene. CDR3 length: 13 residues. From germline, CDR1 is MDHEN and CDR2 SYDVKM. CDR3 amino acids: CASSWTGLYGYTF. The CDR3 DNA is TGTGCCAGCAGCTGGACAGGCCTCTATGGCTACACCTTC.

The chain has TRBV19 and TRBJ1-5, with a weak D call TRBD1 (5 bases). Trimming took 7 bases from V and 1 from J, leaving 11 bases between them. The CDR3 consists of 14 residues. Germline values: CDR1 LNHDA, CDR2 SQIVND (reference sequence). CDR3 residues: CASNQGRSNQPQHF. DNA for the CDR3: TGTGCCAGTAATCAGGGAAGGAGCAATCAGCCCCAGCATTTT.

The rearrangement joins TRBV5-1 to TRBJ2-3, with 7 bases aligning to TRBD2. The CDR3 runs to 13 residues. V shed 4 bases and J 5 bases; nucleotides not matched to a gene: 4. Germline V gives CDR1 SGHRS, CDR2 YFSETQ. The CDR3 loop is CASSSGVQDTQYF. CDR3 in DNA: TGCGCCAGCAGCAGCGGGGTACAAGATACGCAGTATTTT.

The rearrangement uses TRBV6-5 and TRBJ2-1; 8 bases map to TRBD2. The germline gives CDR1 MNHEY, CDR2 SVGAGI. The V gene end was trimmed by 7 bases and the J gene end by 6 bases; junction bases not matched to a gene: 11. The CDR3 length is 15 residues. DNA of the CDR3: TGTGCCAGCATCATGGTCGCGGGGGGCCTCAATGAGCAGTTCTTC. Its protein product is CASIMVAGGLNEQFF.

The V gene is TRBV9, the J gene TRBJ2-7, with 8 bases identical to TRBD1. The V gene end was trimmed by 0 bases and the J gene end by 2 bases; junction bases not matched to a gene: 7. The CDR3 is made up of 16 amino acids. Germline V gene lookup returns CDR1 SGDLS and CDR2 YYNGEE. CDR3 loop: CASSVDQGAVTYEQYF. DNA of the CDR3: TGTGCCAGCAGCGTAGATCAGGGGGCAGTAACCTACGAGCAGTACTTC.

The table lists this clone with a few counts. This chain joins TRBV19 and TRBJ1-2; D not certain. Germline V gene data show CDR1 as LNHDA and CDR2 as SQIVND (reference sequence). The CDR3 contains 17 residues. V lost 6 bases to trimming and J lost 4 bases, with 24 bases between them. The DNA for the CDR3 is TGTGCCAGTAGGATTAGTTTCCTCGATGCCAAAGTCTATGGCTACACCTTC. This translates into CASRISFLDAKVYGYTF.

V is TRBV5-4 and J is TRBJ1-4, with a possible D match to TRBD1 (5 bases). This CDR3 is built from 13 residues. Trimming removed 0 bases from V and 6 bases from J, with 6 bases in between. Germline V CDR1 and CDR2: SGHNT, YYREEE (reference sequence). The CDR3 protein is CASSLGGDEKLFF. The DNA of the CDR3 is TGTGCCAGCAGCTTGGGGGGGGATGAAAAACTGTTTTTT.

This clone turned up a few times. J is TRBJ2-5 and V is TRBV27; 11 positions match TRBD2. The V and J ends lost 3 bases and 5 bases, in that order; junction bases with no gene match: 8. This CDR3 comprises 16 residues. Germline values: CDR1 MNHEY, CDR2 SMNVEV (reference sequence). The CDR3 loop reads CASSLGSGGAWETQYF. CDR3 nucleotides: TGTGCCAGCAGTTTGGGTAGCGGGGGGGCCTGGGAGACCCAGTACTTC.

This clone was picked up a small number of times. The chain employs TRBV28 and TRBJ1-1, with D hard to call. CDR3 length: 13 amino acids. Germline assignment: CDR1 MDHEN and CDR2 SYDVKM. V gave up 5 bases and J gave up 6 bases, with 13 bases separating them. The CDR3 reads CASSPPREAEAFF. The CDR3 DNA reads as TGTGCCAGCAGTCCACCCCGGGAGGCTGAAGCTTTCTTT.